This T cell receptor (beta chain) originates from a study of blood T cell repertoires in COVID-19. Across the study: Sources were T cells, B-cell-depleted T cells, or PBMCs; the material itself was cDNA or gDNA.

Patients at the Seattle site were enrolled during active infection and followed longitudinally. The ends were cut back, 0 bases at V and 4 bases at J, with 17 bases in the middle. The CDR3 contains 16 residues. CDR1 and CDR2 (germline): SGHDT, YYEEEE. This clone was detected a few times. The authors' processing: Amplification of reference gene primers was used by the study to estimate nucleated cell counts. Some clones are missing from TCRdb's copy, which holds only in-frame ones; the method was immunoSEQ multiplex PCR. V and J calls plus clone size are reproduced from that table; the DNA served to infer D and trimming. Here the sample spans 200,000 to 250,000 clones, about nine tenths being singletons.

The V gene is TRBV5-6, the J gene TRBJ2-7; tentatively, D is TRBD2 (6 bases). The receptor was isolated from a man in his forties or fifties with COVID-19, enrolled during active disease. The source material was peripheral blood. This chain's CDR3 is CASSLESRDFRYEQYF. CDR3 bases: TGTGCCAGCAGCTTGGAAAGCCGGGACTTTAGGTACGAGCAGTACTTC.